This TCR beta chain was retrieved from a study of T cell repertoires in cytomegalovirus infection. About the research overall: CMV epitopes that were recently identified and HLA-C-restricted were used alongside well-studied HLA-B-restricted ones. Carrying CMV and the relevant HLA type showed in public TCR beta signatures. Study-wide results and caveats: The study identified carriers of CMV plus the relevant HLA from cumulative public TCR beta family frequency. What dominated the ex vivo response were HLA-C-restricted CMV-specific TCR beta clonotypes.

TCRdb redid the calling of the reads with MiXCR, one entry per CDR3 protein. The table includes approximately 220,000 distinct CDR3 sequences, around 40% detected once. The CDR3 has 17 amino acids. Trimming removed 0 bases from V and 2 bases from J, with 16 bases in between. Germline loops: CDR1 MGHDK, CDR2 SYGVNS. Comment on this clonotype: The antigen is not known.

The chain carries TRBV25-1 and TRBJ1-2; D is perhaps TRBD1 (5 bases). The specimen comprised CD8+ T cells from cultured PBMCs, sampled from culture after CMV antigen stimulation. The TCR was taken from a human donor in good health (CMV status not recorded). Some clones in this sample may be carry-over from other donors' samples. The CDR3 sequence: CASSEYFVEGLNYGYTF. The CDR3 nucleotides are TGTGCCAGCAGTGAATATTTTGTCGAGGGGCTGAACTATGGCTACACCTTC.